These 26 T cell receptor beta chains came from one sample sequenced in a study of T cell repertoires in cytomegalovirus infection. TCRdb re-called the reads through MiXCR, storing one row per CDR3 protein. The sample shows approximately 770,000 distinct CDR3 sequences, just under 30% of them seen only once. Their recognized antigens are unknown. Sequenced material: cultured CD8+ T cells from PBMCs, taken from culture after CMV antigen stimulation. The receptors derive from a human donor in good health (CMV status not recorded). Some clones in this sample may be carry-over from other donors' samples.

The rearrangement uses TRBV5-6 and TRBJ1-6, with 8 bases aligning to TRBD1. The germline CDR1 and CDR2 sequences are SGHDT and YYEEEE. V shed 5 bases, J shed 8 bases, and the junction held 9 bases outside the gene matches. The CDR3 extends over 15 amino acids. This CDR3 reads CASSVGDRIDSPLHF. Here the CDR3 DNA reads TGTGCCAGCAGTGTAGGGGACAGGATTGATTCACCCCTCCACTTT. Complete variable domain (other parts from reference TRBV5-6 and TRBJ1-6): DAGVTQSPTHLIKTRGQQVTLRCSPKSGHDTVSWYQQALGQGPQFIFQYYEEEERQRGNFPDRFSGHQFPNYSSELNVNALLLGDSALYLCASSVGDRIDSPLHFGNGTRLTVT.

The chain combines TRBV11-3 with TRBJ2-1; D possibly matches TRBD1 or TRBD2 (5 bases each). From germline, CDR1 is SGHNT and CDR2 YENEEA. V lost 1 base, J lost 5 bases, and 12 bases lay in between. The CDR3 loop spans 15 amino acids. CDR3: CASSLGSGTNNEQFF. The CDR3 nucleotides are TGTGCCAGCAGCTTAGGCTCCGGGACCAACAATGAGCAGTTCTTC.

This clonotype was recorded a few times. The chain carries TRBV6-1 and TRBJ2-7; D ambiguous. The CDR3 spans 15 residues. V was trimmed by 3 bases and J by 0 bases, leaving 12 bases between them. Germline CDR1 and CDR2: MNHNS and SASEGT. CDR3 nucleotide sequence: TGTGCCAGCAGTGATCCCGGATTCAGCTCCTACGAGCAGTACGTC. Translation: CASSDPGFSSYEQYV.

Of note for this clonotype: Just one base apart from a much larger clone, this may be a read error. The gene calls are TRBV7-8 and TRBJ1-5; D is uncertain. V gave up 2 bases and J gave up 3 bases, with 14 bases separating them. The CDR3 loop spans 16 amino acids. CDR1 and CDR2 (germline): SGHVS, FQNEAQ. Written as DNA, the CDR3 is TGTGCCAGCAGCTTACCGGAGGTAAACTACAATCAGCCCCAGCATTTT. Its translation is CASSLPEVNYNQPQHF.

The chain joins TRBV12-3 or TRBV12-4 to TRBJ2-1, with D unresolved. The CDR3 loop spans 11 amino acids. CDR3: CVTNNQRTQFF. CDR3 nucleotides: TGTGTCACCAACAACCAAAGAACCCAGTTCTTC.

This sequence joins TRBV2 and TRBJ2-1, with TRBD2 matching 11 bases. CDR1 SNHLY and CDR2 FYNNEI come from the germline V gene. This CDR3 contains 17 residues. Trimming removed 10 bases from V and 4 bases from J; junction bases left unmatched: 15. CDR3 region: CATLLVAGGRDYNEQFF. The CDR3 bases are TGTGCCACCCTCCTAGTAGCGGGGGGGCGGGATTACAATGAGCAGTTCTTC.

The rearrangement uses TRBV12-3 or TRBV12-4 and TRBJ2-5; a weak D match, TRBD1 (6 bases). Trimming removed 5 bases at V and 5 bases at J, with 15 bases between. The CDR3 consists of 14 residues. The chain's CDR3 is CASSITGLGETQYF. The CDR3 DNA is TGTGCCAGCAGTATTACAGGGCTGGGGGAGACCCAGTACTTC.

The genes are TRBV3-1 and TRBJ2-1, with 9 bases fitting TRBD2. V shed 1 base, J shed 5 bases, and the junction held 3 bases outside the gene matches. The CDR3 covers 15 residues. The V gene's germline CDR1 is LGHDT and CDR2 YNNKEL (reference sequence). The CDR3 sequence: CASSQAGLAHNEQFF. The CDR3 DNA reads as TGTGCCAGCAGCCAAGCGGGACTAGCCCACAATGAGCAGTTCTTC.

In its sample, this clonotype was seen a few times. V and J are TRBV15 and TRBJ2-7, with D maybe TRBD2 (6 bases). The CDR3 contains 15 residues. The V and J ends lost 5 bases and 1 base respectively, with 15 bases between them. Germline CDR1 is LNHNV and CDR2 is YYDKDF (reference sequence). The CDR3 DNA sequence: TGTGCCACCAGCGGAGGGAGTGAGGAGTCCTACGAGCAGTACTTC. Amino acids: CATSGGSEESYEQYF.

The sample holds a few counts of this clonotype. V gene TRBV2 combines with J gene TRBJ2-7; a weak D match, TRBD2 (5 bases). Trimming took off 7 bases at V and 1 base at J, with 14 bases between the two ends. Germline-derived CDR1 and CDR2 are SNHLY and FYNNEI. This CDR3 spans 14 amino acids. Here the CDR3 reads CASNGLTDSYEQYF. CDR3 sequence (DNA): TGTGCCAGCAATGGACTGACCGATTCCTACGAGCAGTACTTC.

This rearrangement joins TRBV18 to TRBJ2-5; D could derive from TRBD1 or TRBD2 (5 bases each). CDR1 KGHSH and CDR2 LQKENI come from the germline V gene. The V end lost 1 base, the J end lost 0 bases, and 21 bases lay between the germline ends. The CDR3 is made up of 19 amino acids. CDR3 residues: CASSPQGRGVRQYQETQYF. The CDR3 DNA is TGTGCCAGCTCACCACAGGGACGAGGGGTCCGACAGTACCAAGAGACCCAGTACTTC.

This clonotype has more than one count but fewer than ten. The chain recombines TRBV5-6 with TRBJ2-1; TRBD1 agrees at 9 bases. The CDR3 has 17 residues. Germline lookup yields CDR1 SGHDT and CDR2 YYEEEE. The trim removed 4 bases at V and 4 bases at J, leaving 12 bases unmatched. CDR3 sequence (DNA): TGTGCCAGCAGCAGTATACCGGGACAGGGTATTTACAATGAGCAGTTCTTC. Translated: CASSSIPGQGIYNEQFF.

The rearrangement uses TRBV6-5 and TRBJ2-3; 12 bases line up with TRBD2. This CDR3 spans 17 amino acids. J gave up 0 bases and V 4 bases, and 5 bases lay outside the gene matches. Germline-derived CDR1 and CDR2 are MNHEY and SVGAGI. CDR3 sequence reads: CASSWTSGVHSTDTQYF. The CDR3 nucleotides are TGTGCCAGCAGTTGGACTAGCGGGGTTCATAGCACAGATACGCAGTATTTT.

The chain has TRBV27 and TRBJ2-3; perhaps TRBD1 as D (6 bases). CDR1 and CDR2 from the germline V gene are MNHEY and SMNVEV (reference sequence). CDR3 length: 14 amino acids. V shed 5 bases and J shed 3 bases, with 12 bases lying between them. CDR3 loop: CASSPYTGTDTQYF. The CDR3 nucleotides read TGTGCCAGCAGTCCGTACACAGGGACAGATACGCAGTATTTT.

The V gene is TRBV13, the J gene TRBJ2-3; 12 bases align to TRBD2. This CDR3 region has 19 residues. The V segment lost 6 bases and the J segment 2 bases; nucleotides outside the gene matches: 15. Looked up from germline, CDR1 is PRHDT and CDR2 is FYEKMQ (reference sequence). In nucleotides, the CDR3 is TGTGCCAGCAGTTACCCGCTCCGGACTAGCGGGGACCCCACAGATACGCAGTATTTT. As protein: CASSYPLRTSGDPTDTQYF.

This clonotype was seen a few times. This chain joins TRBV7-9 and TRBJ2-2; tentatively, D is TRBD2 (7 bases). V was clipped by 7 bases and J by 5 bases, with 17 bases between them. The CDR3 is 15 residues long. Germline-derived CDR1 and CDR2 are SEHNR and FQNEAQ (reference sequence). CDR3 sequence (DNA): TGTGCCAGCACCTCAGGCGGGGGCCCAACCGGGGAGCTGTTTTTT. Translated: CASTSGGGPTGELFF.

This chain uses TRBV12-3 or TRBV12-4 with TRBJ2-7; D is undetermined. The CDR3 covers 11 residues. Deletions cut 6 bases from V and 7 bases from J, with 10 bases between. The CDR3 DNA reads TGTGCCAGCAGAGACGGAAGAGAGCAGTACTTC. Amino acids: CASRDGREQYF.

This rearrangement joins TRBV4-1 to TRBJ1-1, with D uncertain. CDR1 and CDR2 (germline): MGHRA, YSYEKL. CDR3 size: 15 residues. Deletions cut 0 bases from V and 1 base from J, with 9 bases between. The CDR3 loop is CASSQERATNTEAFF. Written as DNA, the CDR3 is TGCGCCAGCAGCCAAGAGCGGGCCACGAACACTGAAGCTTTCTTT.

This clonotype turned up a few times. The rearrangement uses TRBV27 and TRBJ1-5; D call uncertain. The V and J ends lost 7 bases and 4 bases respectively, with 11 bases between them. Germline CDR1 MNHEY, CDR2 SMNVEV (reference sequence). The CDR3 contains 13 residues. The CDR3 nucleotides read TGTGCCAGCATGGGAGGGATTAATCAGCCCCAGCATTTT. It is translated as CASMGGINQPQHF.

The genes are TRBV20-1 and TRBJ2-1, with D unclear. The germline V and J ends were trimmed by 3 bases and 0 bases, with 21 bases remaining between them. This CDR3 is 18 amino acids long. Germline CDR1 reads DFQATT; CDR2 reads SNEGSKA (reference sequence). The CDR3 loop reads CSASITELTRSSYNEQFF. In nucleotides, the CDR3 is TGCAGTGCTAGTATCACGGAATTAACCCGGAGCTCCTACAATGAGCAGTTCTTC.

This clonotype was observed a few times. The V call is TRBV7-6, the J call TRBJ2-6; perhaps TRBD1 as D (6 bases). CDR3 size: 18 residues. With 6 bases removed from V and 0 bases from J, the gap between germline ends came to 18 bases. Germline CDR1 and CDR2: SGHVS and FNYEAQ. The CDR3 spells CASRPQTGLFSGANVLTF. CDR3 coding DNA: TGTGCCAGCAGACCACAGACAGGTTTATTCTCTGGGGCCAACGTCCTGACTTTC.

The chain links TRBV29-1 to TRBJ1-2; D call uncertain. The V end was cut by 4 bases, the J end by 7 bases, with 7 bases between. There are 10 residues in the CDR3. Germline CDR1 is SQVTM and CDR2 is ANQGSEA. The CDR3 reads CSVVDAGYTF. In nucleotides, the CDR3 is TGCAGCGTTGTGGACGCTGGCTACACCTTC. The full variable domain, in which reference TRBV29-1 and TRBJ1-2 provide the parts outside the CDR3, is SAVISQKPSRDICQRGTSLTIQCQVDSQVTMMFWYRQQPGQSLTLIATANQGSEATYESGFVIDKFPISRPNLTFSTLTVSNMSPEDSSIYLCSVVDAGYTFGSGTRLTVV.

This chain uses TRBV20-1 with TRBJ2-3, with D perhaps being TRBD1 or TRBD2 (6 bases each). Between the trimmed V and J ends, which lost 1 base and 6 bases, there was a span of 11 bases. The V gene's germline CDR1 is DFQATT and CDR2 SNEGSKA (reference sequence). The CDR3 has 13 residues. CDR3 DNA sequence: TGCAGTGCTAGAGCGGGGGCTACCGATACGCAGTATTTT. It specifies CSARAGATDTQYF.

The chain recombines TRBV7-2 with TRBJ2-5; D gene unclear. The CDR3 loop spans 14 amino acids. Germline values: CDR1 SGHTA, CDR2 FQGNSA. Trimming removed 3 bases at V and 1 base at J, with 9 bases between. CDR3 DNA sequence: TGTGCCAGCAGCTTTCCTCCCCCCCAAGAGACCCAGTACTTC. Translating gives CASSFPPPQETQYF.

The chain couples TRBV15 to TRBJ2-5; TRBD1 matches 8 bases. The germline V gene has CDR1 LNHNV and CDR2 YYDKDF (reference sequence). This CDR3 is 14 amino acids long. With 3 bases clipped from V and 5 bases from J, the junction kept 5 bases outside the gene matches. The CDR3 bases are TGTGCCACCAGCAGGGGGACAGGCGGGGAGACCCAGTACTTC. It encodes CATSRGTGGETQYF. Based on the CDR3 plus reference TRBV15 and TRBJ2-5, the full variable domain is DAMVIQNPRYQVTQFGKPVTLSCSQTLNHNVMYWYQQKSSQAPKLLFHYYDKDFNNEADTPDNFQSRRPNTSFCFLDIRSPGLGDTAMYLCATSRGTGGETQYFGPGTRLLVL.

This clonotype came up a few times. V gene TRBV6-1 combines with J gene TRBJ2-1, with D unresolved. Trimming took off 3 bases at V and 5 bases at J, with 8 bases between the two ends. From germline, CDR1 is MNHNS and CDR2 SASEGT. This CDR3 contains 13 residues. The CDR3 here is CASSERRNNEQFF. The CDR3 nucleotides read TGTGCCAGCAGTGAGAGACGTAACAATGAGCAGTTCTTC.